A selection of T cell receptor beta chains follows, all from one sample in a study of early stage breast cancer tumors. Clones were read by immunoSEQ multiplex PCR, and TCRdb kept only the in-frame ones, dropping some. The table records some 48,000 clones, approximately 80% of them present only once. The sequenced sample was blood. The receptor set was obtained from a person between 50 and 60 years old with breast cancer. Both conserved end residues are part of each CDR3. A D gene is named only where the DNA matches it firmly. Clone size appears in some rows only: once, few, many, or a class for an expanded clone.

v_call: TRBV18; clone_size: few; j_call: TRBJ2-1; d_call: TRBD2; cdr3_aa: CASSPQLAGEVEQFF; cdr3_nt: TGTGCCAGCTCACCACAACTAGCGGGAGAGGTTGAGCAGTTCTTC
v_call: TRBV28; clone_size: .; j_call: TRBJ2-4; d_call: .; cdr3_aa: CASSLFNIQYF; cdr3_nt: TGTGCCAGCAGTTTATTCAACATTCAGTACTTC
v_call: TRBV28; clone_size: .; j_call: TRBJ2-5; d_call: .; cdr3_aa: CASRPSGTAETQYF; cdr3_nt: TGTGCCAGCAGACCGTCCGGGACGGCTGAGACCCAGTACTTC
v_call: TRBV7-9; clone_size: .; j_call: TRBJ1-1; d_call: .; cdr3_aa: CASVTAGNTEAFF; cdr3_nt: TGTGCCAGCGTGACAGCGGGGAACACTGAAGCTTTCTTT
v_call: TRBV28; clone_size: .; j_call: TRBJ2-1; d_call: TRBD1; cdr3_aa: CASSSQGGTGANEQFF; cdr3_nt: TGTGCCAGCAGTTCCCAAGGAGGGACAGGGGCCAATGAGCAGTTCTTC
v_call: TRBV6-5; clone_size: .; j_call: TRBJ2-7; d_call: .; cdr3_aa: CASNLATSSEQYF; cdr3_nt: TGTGCCAGCAATCTCGCGACCTCCAGCGAGCAGTACTTC
v_call: TRBV19; clone_size: once; j_call: TRBJ2-3; d_call: .; cdr3_aa: CASSIVGTPNRDTQYF; cdr3_nt: TGTGCCAGTAGTATAGTGGGGACTCCAAACAGAGATACGCAGTATTTT
v_call: TRBV5-1; clone_size: few; j_call: TRBJ1-2; d_call: .; cdr3_aa: CASSSGPGFDYGYTF; cdr3_nt: TGCGCCAGCAGCTCCGGCCCGGGATTTGATTATGGCTACACCTTC
v_call: TRBV6-5; clone_size: few; j_call: TRBJ1-2; d_call: .; cdr3_aa: CASSSGEGGGYGYTF; cdr3_nt: TGTGCCAGCAGTTCGGGGGAGGGAGGCGGCTATGGCTACACCTTC
v_call: TRBV29-1; clone_size: .; j_call: TRBJ2-7; d_call: TRBD1; cdr3_aa: CSVTGDSYEQYF; cdr3_nt: TGCAGCGTGACAGGGGACTCCTACGAGCAGTACTTC
v_call: TRBV5-1; clone_size: few; j_call: TRBJ1-2; d_call: TRBD1; cdr3_aa: CASSPGTAAYGYTF; cdr3_nt: TGCGCCAGCAGCCCAGGGACAGCAGCCTATGGCTACACCTTC
v_call: TRBV7-5; clone_size: .; j_call: TRBJ2-2; d_call: .; cdr3_aa: CVRSLGRRGSTGELFF; cdr3_nt: TGTGTCAGAAGCTTAGGACGTCGAGGGAGCACCGGGGAGCTGTTTTTT
v_call: TRBV19; clone_size: .; j_call: TRBJ1-5; d_call: TRBD1; cdr3_aa: CASSAGTVSNQPQHF; cdr3_nt: TGTGCCAGTTCTGCCGGGACAGTCAGCAATCAGCCCCAGCATTTT
v_call: TRBV28; clone_size: .; j_call: TRBJ1-2; d_call: TRBD1; cdr3_aa: CASSLIRQGARGYTF; cdr3_nt: TGTGCCAGCAGTTTAATTCGGCAGGGGGCACGTGGCTACACCTTC
v_call: TRBV19; clone_size: few; j_call: TRBJ1-2; d_call: TRBD1; cdr3_aa: CASSIQGARRSYGYTF; cdr3_nt: TGTGCCAGTAGTATACAGGGGGCCAGGCGGTCCTATGGCTACACCTTC
v_call: TRBV7-2; clone_size: .; j_call: TRBJ2-3; d_call: .; cdr3_aa: CASSPQGSGGTDTQYF; cdr3_nt: TGTGCCAGCAGCCCACAGGGTTCTGGGGGGACAGATACGCAGTATTTT
v_call: TRBV27; clone_size: .; j_call: TRBJ2-2; d_call: .; cdr3_aa: CASSSDYHYLNTGELFF; cdr3_nt: TGTGCCAGCAGTTCGGACTATCACTACCTTAACACCGGGGAGCTGTTTTTT
v_call: TRBV7-8; clone_size: few; j_call: TRBJ2-2; d_call: .; cdr3_aa: CASSLALDPEPGELFF; cdr3_nt: TGTGCCAGCAGCTTAGCGTTGGACCCTGAGCCCGGGGAGCTGTTTTTT
v_call: TRBV4-3; clone_size: .; j_call: TRBJ2-7; d_call: TRBD1; cdr3_aa: CASSQTTGGRHEQYF; cdr3_nt: TGCGCCAGCAGCCAAACAACAGGGGGCCGCCACGAGCAGTACTTC
v_call: TRBV5-1; clone_size: few; j_call: TRBJ1-3; d_call: TRBD1; cdr3_aa: CASSTGQTSGNTIYF; cdr3_nt: TGCGCCAGCAGCACGGGACAGACCTCTGGAAACACCATATATTTT
v_call: TRBV18; clone_size: .; j_call: TRBJ1-5; d_call: .; cdr3_aa: CASSPPHEGSQHF; cdr3_nt: TGTGCCAGCTCACCACCTCATGAGGGGTCCCAGCATTTT
v_call: TRBV4-2; clone_size: .; j_call: TRBJ2-1; d_call: .; cdr3_aa: CASSRDPYNEQFF; cdr3_nt: TGTGCCAGCAGCCGGGACCCTTACAATGAGCAGTTCTTC
v_call: TRBV5-1; clone_size: few; j_call: TRBJ2-6; d_call: .; cdr3_aa: CASSPGTFSSGANVLTF; cdr3_nt: TGCGCCAGCAGCCCCGGGACATTTAGCTCTGGGGCCAACGTCCTGACTTTC
v_call: TRBV6-1; clone_size: .; j_call: TRBJ2-1; d_call: TRBD2; cdr3_aa: CASIRLAGGNEQFF; cdr3_nt: TGTGCCAGCATACGACTAGCGGGAGGCAATGAGCAGTTCTTC
v_call: TRBV2; clone_size: .; j_call: TRBJ2-1; d_call: .; cdr3_aa: CASKGGVYNEQFF; cdr3_nt: TGTGCCAGCAAGGGCGGAGTCTACAATGAGCAGTTCTTC
v_call: TRBV4-3; clone_size: .; j_call: TRBJ1-4; d_call: .; cdr3_aa: CASSSGAGNEKLFF; cdr3_nt: TGCGCCAGCAGTTCAGGGGCGGGTAATGAAAAACTGTTTTTT
v_call: TRBV28; clone_size: .; j_call: TRBJ1-4; d_call: .; cdr3_aa: CASSLAGTANEKLFF; cdr3_nt: TGTGCCAGCAGTTTGGCAGGCACCGCTAATGAAAAACTGTTTTTT
v_call: TRBV7-2; clone_size: few; j_call: TRBJ2-7; d_call: TRBD2; cdr3_aa: CASSSQSGGIPYEQYF; cdr3_nt: TGTGCCAGCAGCTCACAAAGCGGGGGGATTCCCTACGAGCAGTACTTC
v_call: TRBV7-8; clone_size: .; j_call: TRBJ2-1; d_call: TRBD2; cdr3_aa: CASSLTSGGWNEQFF; cdr3_nt: TGTGCCAGCAGCTTAACTAGCGGGGGATGGAATGAGCAGTTCTTC
v_call: TRBV5-6; clone_size: .; j_call: TRBJ2-3; d_call: .; cdr3_aa: CASSLRTQRYGDTQYF; cdr3_nt: TGTGCCAGCAGCTTGAGAACCCAGAGGTATGGGGATACGCAGTATTTT
v_call: TRBV27; clone_size: .; j_call: TRBJ1-1; d_call: .; cdr3_aa: CASTQNRAGSPEAFF; cdr3_nt: TGTGCCAGCACTCAGAATCGAGCAGGGTCTCCTGAAGCTTTCTTT
v_call: TRBV7-2; clone_size: .; j_call: TRBJ2-5; d_call: TRBD2; cdr3_aa: CASSSPIKAGGFQETQYF; cdr3_nt: TGTGCCAGCAGCTCACCAATTAAAGCGGGAGGGTTCCAAGAGACCCAGTACTTC
v_call: TRBV30; clone_size: .; j_call: TRBJ2-5; d_call: .; cdr3_aa: CAWEGETQYF; cdr3_nt: TGTGCCTGGGAGGGGGAGACCCAGTACTTC
v_call: TRBV30; clone_size: .; j_call: TRBJ2-3; d_call: .; cdr3_aa: CAWSASTDTQYF; cdr3_nt: TGTGCCTGGAGTGCCAGCACAGATACGCAGTATTTT
v_call: TRBV19; clone_size: few; j_call: TRBJ1-6; d_call: TRBD1; cdr3_aa: CASSGQGLRSNSPLHF; cdr3_nt: TGTGCCAGTTCGGGACAGGGGCTACGAAGTAATTCACCCCTCCACTTT